Below, 11 T cell receptor beta chains from the same sample are listed, as sequenced in a study of blood T cell repertoires in COVID-19. TCRdb's table, derived via immunoSEQ multiplex PCR, lists solely in-frame clones and lacks some. Of approximately 110,000 clones in the sample, roughly 85% were seen once. Sequencing used peripheral blood. The origin of the receptors is a man in his forties or fifties with acute or convalescent COVID-19.

V usage is TRBV5-6 and J usage is TRBJ1-4; D might be TRBD1 (6 bases). The CDR3 runs 13 residues. V was pared by 4 bases and J by 7 bases, with 11 bases between. Germline CDR1 and CDR2: SGHDT and YYEEEE. The CDR3: CASSNRVSEKLFF. CDR3 nucleotides: TGTGCCAGCAGCAACAGGGTCTCTGAAAAACTGTTTTTT.

The V and J genes are TRBV11-3 and TRBJ2-3; TRBD2 matches 15 bases. The length of the CDR3 is 18 residues. V lost 5 bases, J lost 1 base, and 7 bases stayed unmatched. Germline CDR1 and CDR2: SGHNT and YENEEA. The CDR3 sequence is CASSPGLAGGRGTDTQYF. The CDR3 DNA reads TGTGCCAGCAGCCCAGGACTAGCGGGGGGGCGGGGCACAGATACGCAGTATTTT.

The chain carries TRBV7-9 and TRBJ2-7; 7 bases line up with TRBD1. The V gene's germline CDR1 is SEHNR and CDR2 FQNEAQ (reference sequence). V lost 4 bases, J lost 6 bases, and 6 bases stayed unmatched. The CDR3 runs 13 residues. The CDR3 loop reads CASSYQQGSEQYF. The CDR3 region has the DNA TGTGCCAGCAGCTACCAACAGGGGAGCGAGCAGTACTTC.

The CDR3 protein is CASSFPAGTGSYEQYF. CDR3 in DNA: TGTGCCAGCAGCTTTCCCGCCGGGACAGGTTCCTACGAGCAGTACTTC. V gene TRBV7-9 combines with J gene TRBJ2-7; 8 bases agree with TRBD1. The length of the CDR3 is 16 residues. CDR1 is SEHNR, CDR2 FQNEAQ, per germline (reference sequence). Trimming removed 3 bases from V and 1 base from J; junction bases left unmatched: 8.

In DNA form, the CDR3 reads TGTGCCAGCTCACCTTTAACCGGGACTAGCGCCTACGAGCAGTACTTC. The encoded protein is CASSPLTGTSAYEQYF. The chain joins TRBV18 to TRBJ2-7; 10 nucleotides match TRBD2. Per the germline V gene, CDR1 is KGHSH and CDR2 is LQKENI. The V and J ends lost 3 bases and 2 bases, in that order; junction bases with no gene match: 7. The CDR3 covers 16 residues.

The rearrangement links TRBV7-2 to TRBJ2-3, with TRBD2 matching over 7 bases. This CDR3 contains 16 residues. The trim removed 1 base at V and 2 bases at J, leaving 6 bases unmatched. Germline loops: CDR1 SGHTA, CDR2 FQGNSA. The CDR3, as DNA: TGTGCCAGCAGCTTAGGGGGCACTAGCGCCACAGATACGCAGTATTTT. Translating gives CASSLGGTSATDTQYF.

This clone showed up just a few times. J is TRBJ1-1 and V is TRBV4-1, with 8 bases fitting TRBD1. Germline CDR1 is MGHRA and CDR2 is YSYEKL. The CDR3 is 14 residues long. The V segment lost 2 bases and the J segment 6 bases; nucleotides outside the gene matches: 5. The CDR3 DNA reads TGCGCCAGCAGCCAATCAGGGGGCTTGGCTGAAGCTTTCTTT. This codes for CASSQSGGLAEAFF.

This chain connects TRBV7-2 to TRBJ2-7, with TRBD2 identical over 7 bases. J was trimmed by 1 base and V by 1 base; bases with no gene match: 4. Germline-derived CDR1 and CDR2 are SGHTA and FQGNSA. The CDR3 spans 15 residues. CDR3 DNA sequence: TGTGCCAGCAGCTTAGGACCTAGCGGTTCCTACGAGCAGTACTTC. Residues: CASSLGPSGSYEQYF.

The chain employs TRBV7-9 and TRBJ2-7; possible D gene TRBD1, 6 bases. This CDR3 contains 13 residues. Germline V gene lookup returns CDR1 SEHNR and CDR2 FQNEAQ (reference sequence). Trimming cost V 4 bases and J 5 bases, with 12 bases left between them. The CDR3 DNA is TGTGCCAGCAGCTCCGGACAGTTCAACGAGCAGTACTTC. It translates to CASSSGQFNEQYF.

This chain links TRBV6-5 with TRBJ2-2; the match to TRBD1 covers 10 bases. Trimming took 6 bases from V and 6 from J; bases not matched to a gene: 7. Germline CDR1 reads MNHEY; CDR2 reads SVGAGI. The CDR3 runs to 15 residues. CDR3 DNA: TGTGCCAGCAGAGGACCGGGACAGGGGTCCGGGGAGCTGTTTTTT. Protein product: CASRGPGQGSGELFF.

The rearrangement joins TRBV28 to TRBJ1-1; 8 nucleotides agree with TRBD1. CDR3 length: 15 amino acids. V gave up 7 bases and J gave up 3 bases; unmatched junction bases: 10. Germline CDR1 MDHEN, CDR2 SYDVKM. In DNA, the CDR3 is TGTGCCAGCAACCTCGACCAGGGGGCTCACACTGAAGCTTTCTTT. Its protein is CASNLDQGAHTEAFF.